These T cell receptor beta chains were read from a single sample in a study of T cells in Graves' hyperthyroidism and ophthalmopathy. TCRdb itself ran the multiplex PCR reads through MiXCR, one entry per CDR3 protein. The sample includes 130,000 or so distinct CDR3 sequences, roughly a fifth of them seen just once. Sequences were obtained from blood. These receptors all stem from a woman between 45 and 60 years old with Graves' hyperthyroidism that later progressed to Graves' ophthalmopathy. The conserved cysteine and the conserved F or W are not part of the CDR3 here. Fields, in order: D gene, V gene, clone size, CDR3 protein. D genes are given only for firm matches. Where a row states a size, it is once, few, many or the class of an expanded clone; other rows omit it.

TRBD1 TRBV5-1 few ASSSEGTGKQY
NA TRBV28 few ASRDTYSNQPQH
TRBD1 TRBV24-1 NA ATSDLGDRAGNEQF
TRBD1 TRBV18 many ASSQSGTDNSPLH
NA TRBV7-9 NA ASSLPLVAGTSSYNEQF
NA TRBV5-1 many ASRSGFNTGELF
NA TRBV2 many ASSESLGGTDTQY
TRBD2 TRBV13 NA ASSPRTSGGTDTQY
TRBD2 TRBV28 NA ASRPAGGPRETQY
NA TRBV7-2 few ASSLQGGTYEQY
TRBD1 TRBV6-2/TRBV6-3 few ASTRQGRLAEQF
NA TRBV7-9 few ASSSYRVPYEQY
TRBD2 TRBV12-3/TRBV12-4 many ASSRGTSGRPSYEQY
TRBD2 TRBV20-1 many SARPPGRGEQF
TRBD2 TRBV5-1 NA ASSLSTSGSNEQF
NA TRBV6-1 few ASSEVMGARGGYT
NA TRBV12-3/TRBV12-4 NA ASSPPDHGQGGPRPSSYEQY
TRBD1 TRBV20-1 NA SAPTGGGFGYT
TRBD2 TRBV11-2 many ASKTSGSAKNIQY
NA TRBV19 many ASSIRTANTEAF
NA TRBV6-1 few ASSPFNRPAKETQY
NA TRBV12-3/TRBV12-4 few ASSFSGGGNQPQH
NA TRBV28 many ASSSFTGRVNEKLF
NA TRBV7-6 many ASSFSSGRRSGANVLT